The 22 T cell receptor beta chains presented below share a single source sample, sequenced in a study of blood T cell repertoires in COVID-19. Here immunoSEQ multiplex PCR was the method, and the copy in TCRdb shows in-frame clones only, minus some. The sample holds 400,000 to 450,000 clones, 75% to 90% seen once. The material sequenced was PBMCs or T cells enriched from blood (not recorded which). These receptors were collected from a man aged 25 to 40 who had recovered from COVID-19.

This clone was detected a few times. The chain recombines TRBV9 with TRBJ2-5; tentatively, D is TRBD1 (6 bases). CDR1 is SGDLS, CDR2 YYNGEE, per germline. V was pared by 5 bases and J by 1 base, with 15 bases between. The CDR3 has 15 amino acids. The CDR3 region is CASRKTGSIQETQYF. The CDR3 DNA is TGTGCCAGCAGAAAAACAGGGTCCATCCAAGAGACCCAGTACTTC.

CDR3 in amino acids: CAVSVLAGSSGNTQYF. For the CDR3, the DNA is TGTGCCGTCAGCGTGCTAGCGGGTTCCTCGGGGAATACGCAGTATTTT. The rearrangement links TRBV2 to TRBJ2-3, with TRBD2 matching over 8 bases. CDR3 size: 16 residues. With 11 bases clipped from V and 7 bases from J, the junction kept 20 bases outside the gene matches. Germline V gene lookup returns CDR1 SNHLY and CDR2 FYNNEI.

The chain couples TRBV5-1 to TRBJ1-2; possible D gene TRBD1, 5 bases. Germline assignment: CDR1 SGHRS and CDR2 YFSETQ. V was cut by 4 bases and J by 3 bases, with 22 bases left in between. The CDR3 is 17 residues long. The CDR3 bases are TGCGCCAGCAGCCTTCAGCGGGGGACCCCTAGGGACTATGGCTACACCTTC. Residues: CASSLQRGTPRDYGYTF.

The rearrangement uses TRBV3-1 (or the pseudogene TRBV3-2) and TRBJ2-3; 8 bases agree with TRBD2. The CDR3 length is 14 residues. J gave up 4 bases and V 5 bases, and 5 bases lay outside the gene matches. Germline V gene data show CDR1 as LGHDT and CDR2 as YNNKEL (reference sequence). The CDR3 sequence is CASSSREGADTQYF. CDR3 sequence (DNA): TGTGCCAGCAGCTCCCGGGAGGGTGCAGATACGCAGTATTTT.

The chain is built from TRBV19 and TRBJ2-1, with D perhaps TRBD2 (7 bases). The germline V gene encodes CDR1 LNHDA and CDR2 SQIVND (reference sequence). The V and J ends lost 3 bases and 5 bases respectively, with 17 bases between them. The length of the CDR3 is 16 residues. The DNA for the CDR3 is TGTGCCAGTAGTATGCTAGGGGGGGGAAGAAACAATGAGCAGTTCTTC. Residues: CASSMLGGGRNNEQFF. The whole variable domain, remainder taken from reference TRBV19 and TRBJ2-1, is DGGITQSPKYLFRKEGQNVTLSCEQNLNHDAMYWYRQDPGQGLRLIYYSQIVNDFQKGDIAEGYSVSREKKESFPLTVTSAQKNPTAFYLCASSMLGGGRNNEQFFGPGTRLTVL.

V gene TRBV2 combines with J gene TRBJ2-1; tentatively, D is TRBD1 (6 bases). The CDR3 loop spans 14 amino acids. CDR1 is SNHLY, CDR2 FYNNEI, per germline. The ends were cut back, 7 bases at V and 3 bases at J, with 13 bases in the middle. CDR3 coding DNA: TGTGCCAGCATGGTGCCCAGGGGCTACAATGAGCAGTTCTTC. Protein: CASMVPRGYNEQFF.

The chain joins TRBV7-8 to TRBJ1-5; 9 positions agree with TRBD1. This CDR3 contains 16 residues. After removal of 5 bases from V and 6 bases from J, the junction contained 11 bases not matched to a gene. From germline, CDR1 is SGHVS and CDR2 FQNEAQ. The CDR3 DNA sequence: TGTGCCAGCAGCCCGGAACAGGGGGCGCGGGGTCAGCCCCAGCATTTT. Its translation: CASSPEQGARGQPQHF.

The chain combines TRBV28 with TRBJ1-1, with 7 bases identical to TRBD1. V was pared by 3 bases and J by 4 bases, with 8 bases of the junction left unmatched. This CDR3 has 15 amino acids. From germline, CDR1 is MDHEN and CDR2 SYDVKM. The CDR3: CASSFGTAQGTEAFF. DNA for the CDR3: TGTGCCAGCAGTTTCGGGACAGCCCAGGGCACTGAAGCTTTCTTT. Full variable domain (outside the CDR3, taken from reference TRBV28 and TRBJ1-1): DVKVTQSSRYLVKRTGEKVFLECVQDMDHENMFWYRQDPGLGLRLIYFSYDVKMKEKGDIPEGYSVSREKKERFSLILESASTNQTSMYLCASSFGTAQGTEAFFGQGTRLTVV.

The rearrangement joins TRBV27 to TRBJ2-7, with D unresolved. CDR1 and CDR2 from the germline V gene are MNHEY and SMNVEV (reference sequence). Trimming removed 3 bases from V and 2 bases from J, with 11 bases in between. The CDR3 is 14 residues long. CDR3 in DNA: TGTGCCAGCAGTTTTCAGGCAGGCCCCTACGAGCAGTACTTC. The encoded protein is CASSFQAGPYEQYF.

The V call is TRBV9, the J call TRBJ2-1; 7 positions match TRBD2. Germline CDR1 SGDLS, CDR2 YYNGEE. V lost 4 bases, J lost 0 bases, and 7 bases stayed unmatched. This CDR3 contains 16 residues. The CDR3 is CASSPSSGNSYNEQFF. Written as DNA, the CDR3 is TGTGCCAGCAGCCCCTCTAGCGGAAACTCCTACAATGAGCAGTTCTTC.

The chain has TRBV29-1 and TRBJ1-3; 9 bases line up with TRBD1. The V and J ends lost 7 bases and 4 bases, in that order; junction bases with no gene match: 5. The germline V gene encodes CDR1 SQVTM and CDR2 ANQGSEA. The CDR3 covers 13 residues. The CDR3 loop reads CSAADRGGNTIYF. DNA of the CDR3: TGCAGCGCAGCGGACAGGGGAGGAAACACCATATATTTT. Combining the CDR3 with reference TRBV29-1 and TRBJ1-3 gives the whole variable domain SAVISQKPSRDICQRGTSLTIQCQVDSQVTMMFWYRQQPGQSLTLIATANQGSEATYESGFVIDKFPISRPNLTFSTLTVSNMSPEDSSIYLCSAADRGGNTIYFGEGSWLTVV.

The chain combines TRBV20-1 with TRBJ1-2; D is unclear. Looked up from germline, CDR1 is DFQATT and CDR2 is SNEGSKA (reference sequence). This CDR3 contains 11 residues. V dropped 3 bases and J dropped 4 bases, with 6 bases sitting between them. CDR3 region: CSASGVYGYTF. DNA for the CDR3: TGCAGTGCTAGCGGTGTCTATGGCTACACCTTC.

The V gene is TRBV28, the J gene TRBJ2-3, with TRBD1 matching over 8 bases. The junction had 7 bases not matched to a gene; V was cut back by 11 bases and J by 6 bases. CDR3 length: 12 residues. The germline CDR1 and CDR2 sequences are MDHEN and SYDVKM. The CDR3 DNA is TGTGCCGCAGGGACAGGTGGGGATACGCAGTATTTT. Amino acid sequence: CAAGTGGDTQYF.

V usage is TRBV18 and J usage is TRBJ2-1; TRBD1 agrees at 8 bases. The ends lost 4 bases at V and 16 bases at J; junction bases unmatched: 9. Per germline, CDR1 KGHSH and CDR2 LQKENI. The CDR3 consists of 12 residues. The CDR3 coding sequence is TGTGCCAGCTCACGGCTGGGGGACAGGACATTCTTC. This gives the protein CASSRLGDRTFF.

V usage is TRBV30 and J usage is TRBJ1-1; D gene unclear. In germline, CDR1 is GTSNPN, CDR2 SVGIG (reference sequence). Deletions cut 5 bases from V and 5 bases from J, with 18 bases between. The CDR3 loop spans 14 amino acids. CDR3 region: CAWGPKVGWTEAFF. The CDR3 DNA is TGTGCCTGGGGTCCCAAGGTCGGGTGGACTGAAGCTTTCTTT.

The rearrangement uses TRBV28 and TRBJ2-7; 7 nucleotides align to TRBD2. The germline V gene has CDR1 MDHEN and CDR2 SYDVKM. Unmatched junction bases numbered 13, after V lost 5 bases and J lost 0 bases. The CDR3 is 17 residues long. Here the CDR3 reads CASSGGGKSAHSYEQYF. DNA of the CDR3: TGTGCCAGCAGTGGGGGGGGAAAGAGCGCACACTCCTACGAGCAGTACTTC.

The chain couples TRBV29-1 to TRBJ2-5; 7 nucleotides line up with TRBD1. The V gene end was trimmed by 3 bases and the J gene end by 2 bases; junction bases not matched to a gene: 3. This CDR3 region has 13 residues. Germline CDR1 SQVTM, CDR2 ANQGSEA. The CDR3 loop is CSVDGTDQETQYF. CDR3 DNA sequence: TGCAGCGTTGACGGGACAGATCAAGAGACCCAGTACTTC.

This clone has a single count. V is TRBV7-9 and J is TRBJ2-1; possibly TRBD2 for D (6 bases). Germline assignment: CDR1 SEHNR and CDR2 FQNEAQ (reference sequence). V dropped 4 bases and J dropped 1 base, with 11 bases sitting between them. The CDR3 has 15 residues. DNA of the CDR3: TGTGCCAGCAGCTCTGGGGCGGGGTCCTACAATGAGCAGTTCTTC. The encoded protein is CASSSGAGSYNEQFF.

J is TRBJ1-5 and V is TRBV9; 7 bases are shared with TRBD1. With V trimmed by 9 bases and J by 5 bases, 8 bases remained unmatched. This CDR3 has 13 amino acids. Germline loops: CDR1 SGDLS, CDR2 YYNGEE. CDR3 in DNA: TGTGCCAACCCCGAGGGGGCGGATCAGCCCCAGCATTTT. This codes for CANPEGADQPQHF.

The chain carries TRBV12-3 or TRBV12-4 and TRBJ1-5, with unresolved D. The CDR3 is made up of 13 amino acids. Between the trimmed V and J ends, which lost 3 bases and 4 bases, there was a span of 7 bases. The CDR3 spells CASSFTENQPQHF. CDR3 in DNA: TGTGCCAGCAGTTTCACAGAAAATCAGCCCCAGCATTTT.

The CDR3 DNA follows: TGTGCCAGCAGACCCGGACTCGAAACCACCTACGAGCAGTACTTC. It yields the protein CASRPGLETTYEQYF. This chain connects TRBV6-6 to TRBJ2-7, with a possible D match to TRBD2 (5 bases). The CDR3 totals 15 residues. Germline-derived CDR1 and CDR2 are MNHNY and SVGAGI (reference sequence). V dropped 6 bases and J dropped 2 bases, with 17 bases sitting between them.

The chain is built from TRBV18 and TRBJ2-3; TRBD1 agrees at 10 bases. Germline V gene data show CDR1 as KGHSH and CDR2 as LQKENI. The V segment lost 0 bases and the J segment 3 bases; nucleotides outside the gene matches: 3. This CDR3 has 16 residues. CDR3 loop: CASSPPRDRGTDTQYF. In DNA, the CDR3 is TGTGCCAGCTCACCACCCCGGGACAGGGGAACAGATACGCAGTATTTT.